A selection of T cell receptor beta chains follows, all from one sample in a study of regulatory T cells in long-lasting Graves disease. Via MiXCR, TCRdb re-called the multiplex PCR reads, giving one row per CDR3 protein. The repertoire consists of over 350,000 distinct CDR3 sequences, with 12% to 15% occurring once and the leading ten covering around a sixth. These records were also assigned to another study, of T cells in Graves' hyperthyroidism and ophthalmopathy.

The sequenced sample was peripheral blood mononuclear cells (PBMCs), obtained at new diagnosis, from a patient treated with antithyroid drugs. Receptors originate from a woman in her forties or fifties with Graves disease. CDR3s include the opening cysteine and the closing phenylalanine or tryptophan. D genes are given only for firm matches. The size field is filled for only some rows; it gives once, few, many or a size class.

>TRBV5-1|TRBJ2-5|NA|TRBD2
TGCGCCAGCAGCTTGGCCCCGGGAGGGAGAGGACAAGAGACCCAGTACTTC
CASSLAPGGRGQETQYF
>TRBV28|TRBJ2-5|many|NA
TGTGCCAGCAGTTTCATCGAGCGTGTAGGAGAGACCCAGTACTTC
CASSFIERVGETQYF
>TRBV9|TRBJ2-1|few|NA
TGTGCCAGCAGCGTAGGGCAGGGCCATCACAATGAGCAGTTCTTC
CASSVGQGHHNEQFF
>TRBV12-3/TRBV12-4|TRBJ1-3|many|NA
TGTGCCAGCAGTCCCCGAGGGGGGCTAGGAAACACCATATATTTT
CASSPRGGLGNTIYF
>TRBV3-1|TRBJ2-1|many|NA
TGTGCCAGCAGCCCCACAGCGGACTCCTACAATGAGCAGTTCTTC
CASSPTADSYNEQFF
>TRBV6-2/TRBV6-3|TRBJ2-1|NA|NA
TGTGCCAGCAGTTACTCGTTACCTAAGACGAATGAGCAGTTCTTC
CASSYSLPKTNEQFF
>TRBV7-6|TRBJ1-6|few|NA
TGTGCCAGCAGCCCTCCCGGGGGGGGCTCACCCCTCCACTTT
CASSPPGGGSPLHF
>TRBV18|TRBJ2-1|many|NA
TGTGCCAGCTCACCACCGTTCAGGAGCTCCTACAATGAGCAGTTCTTC
CASSPPFRSSYNEQFF
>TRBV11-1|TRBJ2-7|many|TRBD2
TGTGCCAGCAGCTTAGTGGGCTCTAGCGGGATCCAGGCCGAGCAGTACTTC
CASSLVGSSGIQAEQYF
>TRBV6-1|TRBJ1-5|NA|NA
TGTGCCAGCAGTGTACCAGGGACACCGCGGGGCAATCAGCCCCAGCATTTT
CASSVPGTPRGNQPQHF
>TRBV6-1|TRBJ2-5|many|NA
TGTGCCAGCAGTAACGGACGGGAAGAGACCCAGTACTTC
CASSNGREETQYF